This is a list of T cell receptor beta chains from one sample in a study of beta chain features in type 1 diabetes. Measured with immunoSEQ multiplex PCR; TCRdb has only the in-frame clones, and not every one. There are hundreds of thousands of clones in the sample; around 15% occur only once, and approximately 0.039% lies in the top ten. Sequences were obtained from naive CD4+ T cells from blood. Every receptor here comes from a man younger than 30 with type 1 diabetes. CDR3s include the opening cysteine and the closing phenylalanine or tryptophan. A D gene is named only where the DNA matches it firmly. Clone size appears in some rows only: once, few, many, or a class for an expanded clone.

J gene: TRBJ2-5; clone size: .; D gene: TRBD1; V gene: TRBV25-1; CDR3 DNA: TGTGCCAGCAGTGAATTTGGGACAGTCCCTACGGAGCAGTACTTC; CDR3 protein: CASSEFGTVPTEQYF
J gene: TRBJ1-5; clone size: few; D gene: .; V gene: TRBV7-9; CDR3 DNA: TGTGCCAGCAGCTTTACCACGAATCTGAGGCAGGACAATCAGCCCCAGCATTTT; CDR3 protein: CASSFTTNLRQDNQPQHF
J gene: TRBJ2-1; clone size: .; D gene: .; V gene: TRBV11-3; CDR3 DNA: TGTGCCAGCAGCCCAGGACTCCACAATGAGCAGTTCTTC; CDR3 protein: CASSPGLHNEQFF
J gene: TRBJ2-7; clone size: .; D gene: .; V gene: TRBV15; CDR3 DNA: TGTGCCACCAGCAGAGGACAGGCTTCCTACGAGCAGTACTTC; CDR3 protein: CATSRGQASYEQYF
J gene: TRBJ1-3; clone size: .; D gene: TRBD1; V gene: TRBV29-1; CDR3 DNA: TGCAGCGTCGGACAGGCTGGAAACACCATATATTTT; CDR3 protein: CSVGQAGNTIYF
J gene: TRBJ2-1; clone size: .; D gene: TRBD1; V gene: TRBV28; CDR3 DNA: TGTGCCAGCAGCCTATTCTCCGGGACAGGGTGGGACAATGAGCAGTTCTTC; CDR3 protein: CASSLFSGTGWDNEQFF
J gene: TRBJ2-7; clone size: few; D gene: .; V gene: TRBV6-5; CDR3 DNA: TGTGCCAGCCGTGGGGACAACTCCTACGAGCAGTACTTC; CDR3 protein: CASRGDNSYEQYF
J gene: TRBJ2-1; clone size: .; D gene: TRBD2; V gene: TRBV19; CDR3 DNA: TGTGCCAGTCAACTAGCGGGTTCCTACAATGAGCAGTTCTTC; CDR3 protein: CASQLAGSYNEQFF
J gene: TRBJ2-7; clone size: .; D gene: .; V gene: TRBV28; CDR3 DNA: TGTGCCAGCAGCTCATTCGGCGGACCCTACGAGCAGTACTTC; CDR3 protein: CASSSFGGPYEQYF
J gene: TRBJ1-1; clone size: .; D gene: .; V gene: TRBV5-6; CDR3 DNA: TGTGCCAGCAGCCATGGAGTAACTGAAGCTTTCTTT; CDR3 protein: CASSHGVTEAFF
J gene: TRBJ2-7; clone size: few; D gene: .; V gene: TRBV5-1; CDR3 DNA: TGCGCCAGCAGCTCGCGGTCAGGGGGGTTATACGAGCAGTACTTC; CDR3 protein: CASSSRSGGLYEQYF
J gene: TRBJ2-1; clone size: .; D gene: TRBD1; V gene: TRBV7-9; CDR3 DNA: TGTGCCAGCAGCTTAGCCCCCGACAGGGCCGCCTACAATGAGCAGTTCTTC; CDR3 protein: CASSLAPDRAAYNEQFF
J gene: TRBJ2-3; clone size: .; D gene: TRBD2; V gene: TRBV2; CDR3 DNA: TGTGCCAGCAGTGAACTAGGACTAGCGGGGGGCGGCAGAGATACGCAGTATTTT; CDR3 protein: CASSELGLAGGGRDTQYF
J gene: TRBJ1-3; clone size: .; D gene: TRBD1; V gene: TRBV30; CDR3 DNA: TGTGCCTCTGGACAGGGGGCTATCTCTGGAAACACCATATATTTT; CDR3 protein: CASGQGAISGNTIYF
J gene: TRBJ2-3; clone size: few; D gene: .; V gene: TRBV5-1; CDR3 DNA: TGCGCCAGCAGCTTCGCCGGAGCTAGCACAGATACGCAGTATTTT; CDR3 protein: CASSFAGASTDTQYF
J gene: TRBJ2-5; clone size: few; D gene: .; V gene: TRBV7-9; CDR3 DNA: TGTGCCAGCAGCTTTTTCAGGGGCCTCGGGGAGACCCAGTACTTC; CDR3 protein: CASSFFRGLGETQYF
J gene: TRBJ2-7; clone size: .; D gene: TRBD1; V gene: TRBV2; CDR3 DNA: TGTGCCAGCAGGGGCCGACAGGGTCCCTACGAGCAGTACTTC; CDR3 protein: CASRGRQGPYEQYF
J gene: TRBJ1-3; clone size: .; D gene: .; V gene: TRBV4-2; CDR3 DNA: TGTGCCAGCAGCCAAGATGGATCAGGCTCTGGAAACACCATATATTTT; CDR3 protein: CASSQDGSGSGNTIYF
J gene: TRBJ2-3; clone size: .; D gene: TRBD1; V gene: TRBV5-1; CDR3 DNA: TGCGCCAGCAGCTTTGGACAGGGGGCAGATACGCAGTATTTT; CDR3 protein: CASSFGQGADTQYF
J gene: TRBJ2-1; clone size: few; D gene: .; V gene: TRBV9; CDR3 DNA: TGTGCCAGCAGCGTGGGGCCCAACAATGAGCAGTTCTTC; CDR3 protein: CASSVGPNNEQFF
J gene: TRBJ2-3; clone size: few; D gene: .; V gene: TRBV30; CDR3 DNA: TGTGCCTGGAGTAGGAATACGCAGTATTTT; CDR3 protein: CAWSRNTQYF
J gene: TRBJ1-1; clone size: .; D gene: .; V gene: TRBV2; CDR3 DNA: TGTGCCAGCGGGGGCACCCTGGGGCACACTGAAGCTTTCTTT; CDR3 protein: CASGGTLGHTEAFF
J gene: TRBJ2-3; clone size: few; D gene: TRBD2; V gene: TRBV28; CDR3 DNA: TGTGCCAGCAGCCCAGGCCCGGGACTAGCGGGGCTTGATACGCAGTATTTT; CDR3 protein: CASSPGPGLAGLDTQYF
J gene: TRBJ1-5; clone size: .; D gene: .; V gene: TRBV30; CDR3 DNA: TGTGCCTGGAGCGGACCGACTGGGCCCCAGCATTTT; CDR3 protein: CAWSGPTGPQHF
J gene: TRBJ1-4; clone size: .; D gene: .; V gene: TRBV30; CDR3 DNA: TGTGCCTGGACCTACAGCCCCGTCCCCAATGAAAAACTGTTTTTT; CDR3 protein: CAWTYSPVPNEKLFF
J gene: TRBJ1-2; clone size: .; D gene: TRBD1; V gene: TRBV29-1; CDR3 DNA: TGCAGCGTTGCGGACAGGGCCTCCCTTGTGGGCTACACCTTC; CDR3 protein: CSVADRASLVGYTF
J gene: TRBJ2-1; clone size: few; D gene: TRBD2; V gene: TRBV29-1; CDR3 DNA: TGCAGCGTTCCCGGGACTAGCGGCACTCGGAGGGATAATGAGCAGTTCTTC; CDR3 protein: CSVPGTSGTRRDNEQFF
J gene: TRBJ2-1; clone size: few; D gene: TRBD2; V gene: TRBV4-3; CDR3 DNA: TGCGCCAGCAGCCAAGATAGAAACTGGCGGGGGGGCAGTGATGAGCAGTTCTTC; CDR3 protein: CASSQDRNWRGGSDEQFF
J gene: TRBJ2-7; clone size: .; D gene: .; V gene: TRBV7-2; CDR3 DNA: TGTGCCAGCAGTCCCGTTCGGGTACTATCCGAGCAGTACTTC; CDR3 protein: CASSPVRVLSEQYF
J gene: TRBJ2-5; clone size: .; D gene: .; V gene: TRBV10-3; CDR3 DNA: TGTGCCATCAGTGAGTCGGGACAACAAGAGACCCAGTACTTC; CDR3 protein: CAISESGQQETQYF
J gene: TRBJ2-3; clone size: .; D gene: TRBD1; V gene: TRBV4-3; CDR3 DNA: TGCGCCAGCAGCTCGCGACAGGGGTCCACAGATACGCAGTATTTT; CDR3 protein: CASSSRQGSTDTQYF
J gene: TRBJ2-5; clone size: .; D gene: .; V gene: TRBV18; CDR3 DNA: TGTGCCAGCTCACCCCTTTCCAGCGGGCAAGAGACCCAGTACTTC; CDR3 protein: CASSPLSSGQETQYF
J gene: TRBJ2-4; clone size: few; D gene: .; V gene: TRBV5-4; CDR3 DNA: TGTGCCAGCAGCTTGAACGGGGGATGGAACATTCAGTACTTC; CDR3 protein: CASSLNGGWNIQYF
J gene: TRBJ2-1; clone size: few; D gene: TRBD2; V gene: TRBV5-1; CDR3 DNA: TGCGCCAGCAGCTTGGTCCCCGGGGGGGACAATGAGCAGTTCTTC; CDR3 protein: CASSLVPGGDNEQFF
J gene: TRBJ2-7; clone size: few; D gene: .; V gene: TRBV9; CDR3 DNA: TGTGCCAGCAGCGTAGATGAACTAGCCTACGAGCAGTACTTC; CDR3 protein: CASSVDELAYEQYF
J gene: TRBJ1-2; clone size: .; D gene: .; V gene: TRBV20-1; CDR3 DNA: TGCAGGGCGGCTGCGGTTGGCTACACCTTC; CDR3 protein: CRAAAVGYTF
J gene: TRBJ2-2; clone size: .; D gene: .; V gene: TRBV7-2; CDR3 DNA: TGTGCCAGCAGCTTAGGGTGGTACACCGGGGAGCTGTTTTTT; CDR3 protein: CASSLGWYTGELFF
J gene: TRBJ1-2; clone size: .; D gene: .; V gene: TRBV2; CDR3 DNA: TGTGCCAGCATTGAGGATCACTATGGCTACACCTTC; CDR3 protein: CASIEDHYGYTF
J gene: TRBJ2-1; clone size: few; D gene: TRBD2; V gene: TRBV29-1; CDR3 DNA: TGCAGCGCGGACGAGATAGCGGGAGTTGGCAATGAGCAGTTCTTC; CDR3 protein: CSADEIAGVGNEQFF
J gene: TRBJ2-5; clone size: .; D gene: TRBD2; V gene: TRBV29-1; CDR3 DNA: TGCAGCGTAGGACTAGCGGGAGGTGAGACCCAGTACTTC; CDR3 protein: CSVGLAGGETQYF
J gene: TRBJ2-3; clone size: few; D gene: .; V gene: TRBV7-7; CDR3 DNA: TGTGCTAGCAGCCCAAGGGGGAGAGAAGATACGCAGTATTTT; CDR3 protein: CASSPRGREDTQYF
J gene: TRBJ1-2; clone size: few; D gene: .; V gene: TRBV7-7; CDR3 DNA: TGTGCTCGACCAACCAGGGTTAGGGGTGGCTACACCTTC; CDR3 protein: CARPTRVRGGYTF
J gene: TRBJ2-1; clone size: .; D gene: TRBD2; V gene: TRBV7-6; CDR3 DNA: TGTGCCAGCAGCCTCCTTCAACTAGCGGTATCCTACAATGAGCAGTTCTTC; CDR3 protein: CASSLLQLAVSYNEQFF
J gene: TRBJ2-2; clone size: few; D gene: .; V gene: TRBV12-5; CDR3 DNA: TGTGCTAGTGGGCTTGCCGGGGAGCTGTTTTTT; CDR3 protein: CASGLAGELFF
J gene: TRBJ2-5; clone size: .; D gene: TRBD1; V gene: TRBV6-5; CDR3 DNA: TGTGCCAGCACCCAAGACAGGGGAGGAGAGACCCAGTACTTC; CDR3 protein: CASTQDRGGETQYF
J gene: TRBJ2-7; clone size: few; D gene: TRBD1; V gene: TRBV4-2; CDR3 DNA: TGTGCCAGCAGCCCCGTGGCAGGGGGACGCGAGCAGTACTTC; CDR3 protein: CASSPVAGGREQYF
J gene: TRBJ2-1; clone size: few; D gene: .; V gene: TRBV10-2; CDR3 DNA: TGCGCCAGCAGTAAGGGAGCTTGGAATGAGCAGTTCTTC; CDR3 protein: CASSKGAWNEQFF
J gene: TRBJ1-4; clone size: few; D gene: .; V gene: TRBV30; CDR3 DNA: TGTGCCTGGAGCTTCAAAGCAACTAATGAAAAACTGTTTTTT; CDR3 protein: CAWSFKATNEKLFF
J gene: TRBJ1-2; clone size: .; D gene: TRBD1; V gene: TRBV5-4; CDR3 DNA: TGTGCCAGCAGCCCGGGACAGGGGTTTCGGGGCTACACCTTC; CDR3 protein: CASSPGQGFRGYTF
J gene: TRBJ2-3; clone size: few; D gene: .; V gene: TRBV2; CDR3 DNA: TGTGCCAGCAGTGAAAGGACTGCAGTTACGCAGTATTTT; CDR3 protein: CASSERTAVTQYF
J gene: TRBJ2-3; clone size: .; D gene: .; V gene: TRBV28; CDR3 DNA: TGTGCCAGCGCCGGAGCGACAGATACGCAGTATTTT; CDR3 protein: CASAGATDTQYF
J gene: TRBJ2-3; clone size: few; D gene: TRBD1; V gene: TRBV7-9; CDR3 DNA: TGTGCCAGCAGCTTAGATCCGGGACAGGGAACAGATACGCAGTATTTT; CDR3 protein: CASSLDPGQGTDTQYF
J gene: TRBJ2-1; clone size: few; D gene: .; V gene: TRBV30; CDR3 DNA: TGTGCCTGGAGCGAGGGCTACCCCTACAATGAGCAGTTCTTC; CDR3 protein: CAWSEGYPYNEQFF
J gene: TRBJ2-1; clone size: .; D gene: TRBD2; V gene: TRBV11-2; CDR3 DNA: TGTGCCAGCAGCTTACAGCCAGGACTAGCGGGGCCGGAGCAGTTCTTC; CDR3 protein: CASSLQPGLAGPEQFF